Each of the 14 T cell receptor beta chains below was sequenced from the same sample in a study of human CD8 memory T cell subsets (dated by TCRdb to 2018 to 2021). Sequencing was performed on a NextSeq 550. A Human TCR Profiling Kit was used to prepare UMI-labeled 5' RACE TCRbeta libraries. Each CDR3 protein sequence appears as one entry after TCRdb reprocessed the reads, and no DNA is included. The table for this sample lists fewer than 9,500 distinct CDR3 sequences. The top ten clones comprise 20% to 25% of the sample. Progenitor exhausted-like memory CD8+ T cells (TPEX) were defined as CCR7+ PD-1+ TIGIT+ early differentiated memory cells with dysfunctional, exhausted-like traits. Material for sequencing was CD8+ T cells from PBMCs. These receptors all come from a human donor in good health.

The chain carries TRBV12-3 or TRBV12-4 and TRBJ1-1; no DNA is available, so the TRBD1 call from TCRdb remains unchecked. The CDR3 sequence is 13 residues long. This CDR3 reads CATMDRGNTEAFF.

This chain links TRBV11-2 with TRBJ2-1; without DNA, the TCRdb call of TRBD1 cannot be checked. The germline CDR1 and CDR2 sequences are SGHAT and FQNNGV. There are 15 residues in the CDR3. The CDR3 sequence is CASSPLDRRGNEQFF.

By frequency, this clonotype is medium-sized (0.01 to 0.1%). The V call is TRBV28, the J call TRBJ2-1; absent DNA, TCRdb's TRBD2 call cannot be checked. The CDR3 runs 16 residues. From germline, CDR1 is MDHEN and CDR2 SYDVKM. CDR3 loop: CASSFSSGRKYNEQFF.

Judged by frequency, this clonotype is medium-sized (0.01 to 0.1%). This chain joins TRBV28 and TRBJ2-5; TCRdb's D call of TRBD2 is untestable without DNA. The CDR3 is 18 residues long. Germline loops: CDR1 MDHEN, CDR2 SYDVKM. The CDR3 protein is CASSPWGLAGRGEETQYF.

The chain couples TRBV7-9 to TRBJ2-1. Germline V gives CDR1 SEHNR, CDR2 FQNEAQ (reference sequence). The CDR3 runs to 14 residues. This chain's CDR3 is CASSGMYTYNEQFF.

The rearrangement links TRBV29-1 to TRBJ2-1; as DNA is missing, the TRBD2 call by TCRdb cannot be tested. This CDR3 contains 14 residues. Germline V gives CDR1 SQVTM, CDR2 ANQGSEA. This CDR3 is CSVRAGGAYNEQFF.

This clonotype registers medium-sized by frequency. The gene calls are TRBV20-1 and TRBJ2-3; TCRdb indicates TRBD2, and absent DNA this call remains unverified. CDR1 DFQATT and CDR2 SNEGSKA come from the germline V gene (reference sequence). There are 17 residues in the CDR3. CDR3 in amino acids: CSAVEELSGGASNTQYF.

V gene TRBV27 combines with J gene TRBJ2-2; as DNA is missing, the TRBD1 call by TCRdb cannot be tested. The CDR3 loop spans 14 amino acids. CDR1 and CDR2 from the germline V gene are MNHEY and SMNVEV (reference sequence). The CDR3 is CASSWNRVTGELFF.

The chain is built from TRBV24-1 and TRBJ2-2. Germline V gene lookup returns CDR1 KGHDR and CDR2 SFDVKD. This CDR3 has 13 amino acids. The CDR3 loop is CATEAANTGELFF.

This chain connects TRBV28 to TRBJ2-1; TCRdb calls TRBD1, which cannot be checked without DNA. The CDR3 totals 15 residues. Germline CDR1 MDHEN, CDR2 SYDVKM. The chain's CDR3 is CASSSRVGAYNEQFF.

The rearrangement joins TRBV30 to TRBJ2-1. The CDR3 length is 13 residues. Germline CDR1 reads GTSNPN; CDR2 reads SVGIG (reference sequence). CDR3: CAWGESSYNEQFF.

The chain combines TRBV5-4 with TRBJ2-7; TCRdb gives TRBD1 as the D gene, but with no DNA this cannot be confirmed. CDR3 length equals 13 residues. CDR1 is SGHNT, CDR2 YYREEE, per germline (reference sequence). CDR3 region: CASSGTGGREQYF.

The V call is TRBV27, the J call TRBJ1-2; lacking DNA, the TRBD1 call made by TCRdb goes unchecked. Germline V CDR1 and CDR2: MNHEY, SMNVEV (reference sequence). There are 18 residues in the CDR3. The CDR3 protein is CASSSTDPGQVTNYGYTF.

This clonotype is called medium-sized (0.01 to 0.1%) based on its frequency. The rearrangement links TRBV28 to TRBJ2-4; TCRdb selects TRBD2, and the lack of DNA leaves this call unchecked. This CDR3 region has 16 residues. CDR1 and CDR2 from the germline V gene are MDHEN and SYDVKM. The CDR3 reads CASSPGLAGGINIQYF.